The clone carrying this TCR beta chain was seen repeatedly, ten times or more. Its antigen is undetermined. The data stem from a study of identical twins. General observations from the study: Conclusions leaned on cross-sectional statistical analysis and did not track the same donors over time. Compared with unrelated sharing, twin-shared out-of-frame alpha sequences had more low-probability sequences. Excess sharing between twins was weaker in beta out-of-frame sequences. The presence of invariant MAIT and iNKT cells could partly confound analyses of zero-insertion sequences.

This CDR3 has 13 residues. Looked up from germline, CDR1 is LGHDT and CDR2 is YNNKEL (reference sequence). V was trimmed by 6 bases and J by 0 bases, leaving 8 bases between them. Each CDR3 protein is one row after TCRdb ran MiXCR on the 5' RACE reads. This sample has approximately 670,000 distinct CDR3 sequences; 6% to 6.5% occur once, and the top ten carry around 1.9%. This TCR was sampled from a man aged 18 to 35 in good health. The genes are TRBV3-1 and TRBJ1-1; D perhaps matches TRBD1 (5 bases). Material for sequencing was naive T cells sorted from blood. The CDR3 sequence is CASRTDLNTEAFF. Here the CDR3 DNA reads TGTGCCAGCAGGACAGACCTGAACACTGAAGCTTTCTTT.